This entry lists 17 T cell receptor beta chains sequenced from one sample in a study of PD-1 blockade in classical Hodgkin lymphoma. TCRdb's table, derived via immunoSEQ multiplex PCR, lists solely in-frame clones and lacks some. Of about 92,000 clones listed, 83% are singletons. Time point given: cycle 4 day 1 (C4D1), after more than five weeks of nivolumab. Following autologous stem cell transplantation, relapse occurred in every patient, and exposure to brentuximab vedotin varied. The sample was peripheral blood mononuclear cells (PBMCs), taken before the fourth cycle of nivolumab. The receptors were gathered from a human donor with classical Hodgkin lymphoma.

This clone was recorded only once. Other DNA sequences in the same sample also yield this CDR3. The chain has TRBV6-1 and TRBJ1-5, with D tentatively TRBD1 (5 bases). Trimming shortened V by 3 bases and J by 5 bases, and 8 bases separated the two germline ends. The germline V gene has CDR1 MNHNS and CDR2 SASEGT. The CDR3 sequence is 13 residues long. For the CDR3, the DNA is TGTGCCAGCAGTGATAGGGGTTATCAGCCCCAGCATTTT. Protein sequence: CASSDRGYQPQHF.

The chain combines TRBV4-1 with TRBJ2-7; D is perhaps TRBD1 or TRBD2 (6 bases each). CDR1 is MGHRA and CDR2 is YSYEKL in the germline V gene. This CDR3 comprises 14 residues. Trimming stripped 4 bases from V and 6 bases from J, with 16 bases between. For the CDR3, the DNA is TGCGCCAGCAGCCCCGGGGGCGGAAGGGCCGAGCAGTACTTC. Translation gives CASSPGGGRAEQYF.

The V and J genes are TRBV29-1 and TRBJ2-5; tentatively, D is TRBD2 (5 bases). Germline CDR1 is SQVTM and CDR2 is ANQGSEA. Trimming pared 4 bases from V and 4 bases from J, leaving 10 bases between. The CDR3 is made up of 12 amino acids. The CDR3 DNA sequence: TGCAGCGTTGGATTAGCGATAGAGACCCAGTACTTC. Its protein is CSVGLAIETQYF.

J is TRBJ2-1 and V is TRBV30, with D perhaps TRBD2 (6 bases). With 6 bases removed from V and 0 bases from J, the gap between germline ends came to 15 bases. CDR3 length: 15 residues. CDR1 and CDR2 (germline): GTSNPN, SVGIG (reference sequence). CDR3 DNA: TGTGCCTGTCCATCAGGGACTCACTCCTACAATGAGCAGTTCTTC. Translating it yields CACPSGTHSYNEQFF.

This clone was seen once. This chain connects TRBV5-1 to TRBJ2-5; 10 nucleotides agree with TRBD1. Trimming at V came to 4 bases and at J to 4 bases, leaving 7 bases not matched to a gene. The germline CDR1 and CDR2 sequences are SGHRS and YFSETQ. There are 15 residues in the CDR3. The CDR3 DNA reads TGCGCCAGCAGCAGGAGACAGGGGGCTCGAGAGACCCAGTACTTC. Translation: CASSRRQGARETQYF.

The rearrangement uses TRBV6-4 and TRBJ2-3; D unclear. The ends were cut back, 3 bases at V and 1 base at J, with 11 bases in the middle. This CDR3 has 15 amino acids. CDR1 MRHNA and CDR2 SNTAGT come from the germline V gene. The CDR3 coding sequence is TGTGCCAGCAGTGATGGTTCAGTGGGCACAGATACGCAGTATTTT. This encodes CASSDGSVGTDTQYF.

The rearrangement uses TRBV7-9 and TRBJ1-6; 7 nucleotides agree with TRBD1. The germline CDR1 and CDR2 sequences are SEHNR and FQNEAQ (reference sequence). This CDR3 spans 18 amino acids. V dropped 4 bases and J dropped 6; count of bases not matched to a gene: 15. CDR3 in amino acids: CASSSTPQGQAINSPLHF. The CDR3 bases are TGTGCCAGCAGCTCCACCCCACAAGGACAGGCCATTAATTCACCCCTCCACTTT.

The chain is built from TRBV7-6 and TRBJ2-3; D is undetermined. Germline-derived CDR1 and CDR2 are SGHVS and FNYEAQ. Trimming stripped 6 bases from V and 3 bases from J, with 13 bases between. The length of the CDR3 is 14 residues. In nucleotides, the CDR3 is TGTGCCAGCAGTCCTATCGACGATACAGATACGCAGTATTTT. It specifies CASSPIDDTDTQYF.

CDR3 DNA sequence: TGTGCCAGTAGCCCAACGCCCGGGACAGGGCTCACCGGGGAGCTGTTTTTT. Translation gives CASSPTPGTGLTGELFF. V gene TRBV19 combines with J gene TRBJ2-2; 9 bases fit TRBD1. Losses at the gene ends were 6 bases for V and 4 bases for J; bases not matched to a gene: 12. Germline lookup yields CDR1 LNHDA and CDR2 SQIVND (reference sequence). The CDR3 is 17 amino acids.

The genes are TRBV10-3 and TRBJ2-7, with TRBD2 identical over 10 bases. V shed 2 bases, J shed 3 bases, and the junction held 4 bases outside the gene matches. This CDR3 region has 15 residues. Germline CDR1 ENHRY, CDR2 SYGVKD. The CDR3 is CAISENSGGNYEQYF. The CDR3 nucleotides read TGTGCCATCAGTGAGAATAGCGGGGGGAACTACGAGCAGTACTTC.

The V and J genes are TRBV7-9 and TRBJ1-2; no clear D. The CDR3 contains 12 residues. Germline CDR1 is SEHNR and CDR2 is FQNEAQ (reference sequence). Trimming shortened V by 5 bases and J by 4 bases, and 8 bases separated the two germline ends. The CDR3 here is CASSVALYGYTF. The CDR3 bases are TGTGCCAGCAGCGTGGCCCTCTATGGCTACACCTTC.

The chain couples TRBV18 to TRBJ2-2; D remains unclear. The CDR3 loop spans 19 amino acids. V was shortened by 4 bases and J by 2 bases, with 23 bases between the two germline ends. Germline V gene data show CDR1 as KGHSH and CDR2 as LQKENI. CDR3 amino acids: CASSQQLIELSLNTGELFF. The DNA of the CDR3 is TGTGCCAGCTCACAGCAGTTAATAGAGCTTTCCCTCAACACCGGGGAGCTGTTTTTT.

J is TRBJ1-1 and V is TRBV11-2; D perhaps matches TRBD1 (6 bases). This CDR3 contains 16 residues. Germline-derived CDR1 and CDR2 are SGHAT and FQNNGV. V was trimmed by 1 base and J by 5 bases, leaving 17 bases between them. CDR3 sequence (DNA): TGTGCCAGCAGCTTAGGCCAACAGGGCGTGGGGACTGAAGCTTTCTTT. Translating gives CASSLGQQGVGTEAFF. Full variable domain (rest looked up from reference TRBV11-2 and TRBJ1-1): EAGVAQSPRYKIIEKRQSVAFWCNPISGHATLYWYQQILGQGPKLLIQFQNNGVVDDSQLPKDRFSAERLKGVDSTLKIQPAKLEDSAVYLCASSLGQQGVGTEAFFGQGTRLTVV.

The J gene is TRBJ2-1, the V gene TRBV10-3; possible D gene TRBD2, 6 bases. The germline CDR1 and CDR2 sequences are ENHRY and SYGVKD. V was shortened by 10 bases and J by 6 bases, with 19 bases between the two germline ends. This CDR3 has 14 amino acids. The CDR3 DNA sequence: TGTGCCACCAAAGGAGGGATCCCCCTCAATGAGCAGTTCTTC. As protein: CATKGGIPLNEQFF.

The chain is built from TRBV7-9 and TRBJ2-7; D may be TRBD1 or TRBD2 (6 bases each). The germline gives CDR1 SEHNR, CDR2 FQNEAQ (reference sequence). Trimming took off 5 bases at V and 6 bases at J, with 14 bases between the two ends. This CDR3 spans 13 amino acids. As DNA, the CDR3 is TGTGCCAGCAGCCCAGATACGGGGGCCGAGCAGTACTTC. Its protein product is CASSPDTGAEQYF.

A few counts support this clone. The J gene is TRBJ2-3, the V gene TRBV29-1; D is unresolved. The CDR3 has 12 residues. CDR1 is SQVTM, CDR2 ANQGSEA, per germline. The ends were cut back, 6 bases at V and 6 bases at J, with 13 bases in the middle. The CDR3 loop is CSVVAAADTQYF. The DNA for the CDR3 is TGCAGCGTAGTAGCTGCGGCGGATACGCAGTATTTT.

This sequence joins TRBV5-1 and TRBJ2-7, with D hard to call. This CDR3 contains 15 residues. Germline CDR1 is SGHRS and CDR2 is YFSETQ. V lost 1 base and J 2 bases, leaving 13 bases between the germline ends. Written as DNA, the CDR3 is TGCGCCAGCAGCTTGAAACATCAGAACACCTACGAGCAGTACTTC. Translated: CASSLKHQNTYEQYF.